The source of this T cell receptor (beta chain) is a study of blood T cell repertoires in COVID-19. Profiled with immunoSEQ multiplex PCR; TCRdb holds only in-frame clones, not every one. The table lists 350,000 to 450,000 clones, 65% to 90% of them singletons. Trimming at V came to 4 bases and at J to 1 base, leaving 5 bases not matched to a gene. Germline assignment: CDR1 SGHNT and CDR2 YYREEE (reference sequence). This CDR3 contains 15 residues. Sequenced: peripheral blood. The V gene is TRBV5-4, the J gene TRBJ1-1; TRBD1 matches at 9 bases. The origin of this receptor is a woman aged 60-70 years with COVID-19, enrolled during active disease. DNA of the CDR3: TGTGCCAGCAGCGTGGGACAGGGAGGGAACACTGAAGCTTTCTTT. This sequence encodes CASSVGQGGNTEAFF.